The 15 T cell receptor beta chains listed next were all sequenced from one sample in a study of T cell responses to AZD1222 COVID-19 vaccine. The repertoire was sequenced with immunoSEQ multiplex PCR; TCRdb's copy has only in-frame clones and lacks some. Here the sample spans roughly 80,000 clones, 88% being singletons. The specimen comprised peripheral blood, sampled on day 0 of MenACWY control vaccination. The source of these receptors is an adult in good health.

The CDR3 DNA follows: TGTGCCAGCATCCCGCCGCAGGGGCTGAACACTGAAGCTTTCTTT. Translation: CASIPPQGLNTEAFF. The V call is TRBV25-1, the J call TRBJ1-1; perhaps TRBD1 as D (6 bases). V gave up 7 bases and J gave up 0 bases, with 15 bases separating them. Germline V gene data show CDR1 as MGHDK and CDR2 as SYGVNS. The CDR3 is 15 residues long. The whole variable domain, filled in from reference TRBV25-1 and TRBJ1-1, reads EADIYQTPRYLVIGTGKKITLECSQTMGHDKMYWYQQDPGMELHLIHYSYGVNSTEKGDLSSESTVSRIRTEHFPLTLESARPSHTSQYLCASIPPQGLNTEAFFGQGTRLTVV.

The chain carries TRBV5-1 and TRBJ1-1; TRBD1 matches 8 bases. CDR1 is SGHRS, CDR2 YFSETQ, per germline. The CDR3 sequence is 15 residues long. V lost 3 bases, J lost 5 bases, and 9 bases stayed unmatched. In DNA form, the CDR3 reads TGCGCCAGCAGCTCGGTTCAGGGGGCTAGGACTGAAGCTTTCTTT. Encoded protein: CASSSVQGARTEAFF. The full variable domain, in which reference TRBV5-1 and TRBJ1-1 provide the parts outside the CDR3, is KAGVTQTPRYLIKTRGQQVTLSCSPISGHRSVSWYQQTPGQGLQFLFEYFSETQRNKGNFPGRFSGRQFSNSRSEMNVSTLELGDSALYLCASSSVQGARTEAFFGQGTRLTVV.

This chain uses TRBV6-5 with TRBJ1-6; D remains unclear. Trimming cost V 5 bases and J 2 bases, with 10 bases left between them. The CDR3 length is 15 residues. Looked up from germline, CDR1 is MNHEY and CDR2 is SVGAGI. The CDR3 sequence: CASSPPSAYNSPLHF. CDR3 DNA sequence: TGTGCCAGCAGTCCCCCCAGTGCCTATAATTCACCCCTCCACTTT.

The chain has TRBV28 and TRBJ1-6; D unclear. Germline loops: CDR1 MDHEN, CDR2 SYDVKM. CDR3 length: 14 amino acids. V was shortened by 2 bases and J by 9 bases, with 11 bases between the two germline ends. CDR3: CASSLDGPVSPLHF. CDR3 bases: TGTGCCAGCAGTTTAGACGGGCCGGTTTCACCCCTCCACTTT.

The chain employs TRBV5-4 and TRBJ1-2, with D perhaps matching TRBD1 (6 bases). This CDR3 comprises 15 residues. Germline V lookup: CDR1 SGHNT, CDR2 YYREEE (reference sequence). V lost 3 bases and J lost 4, with 16 bases in between. The CDR3, as DNA: TGTGCCAGCAGCTCACAGGGATATTGGTTCTATGGCTACACCTTC. This codes for CASSSQGYWFYGYTF.

Only one count was recorded for this clone. The genes are TRBV19 and TRBJ2-1; D may be TRBD2 (6 bases). Between the trimmed V and J ends, which lost 8 bases and 7 bases, there was a span of 21 bases. Germline CDR1 and CDR2: LNHDA and SQIVND (reference sequence). CDR3 length: 15 amino acids. CDR3 sequence: CASESSLAGRNEQFF. DNA of the CDR3: TGTGCCAGTGAATCCTCCCTGGCGGGGAGGAATGAGCAGTTCTTC.

This clone has just a few counts. Other DNA sequences within the sample encode an identical CDR3. The chain has TRBV7-3 and TRBJ2-3; tentative D call: TRBD2 (6 bases). V lost 6 bases, J lost 0 bases, and 13 bases lay in between. The CDR3 contains 15 residues. CDR1 is SGHTA and CDR2 is FQGTGA in the germline V gene. The CDR3 reads CASSLRGFSTDTQYF. Here the CDR3 DNA reads TGTGCCAGCAGTCTCCGGGGGTTTAGCACAGATACGCAGTATTTT.

The V and J genes are TRBV6-5 and TRBJ2-7; D is possibly TRBD2 (6 bases). This CDR3 is 15 amino acids long. Trimming took off 0 bases at V and 9 bases at J, with 18 bases between the two ends. Germline CDR1 is MNHEY and CDR2 is SVGAGI. CDR3 DNA: TGTGCCAGCAGTTACTCGGAAACACCACGCGGGGTGCAGTACTTC. This codes for CASSYSETPRGVQYF.

CDR3 nucleotide sequence: TGTGCCAGCAGCTTTTTGGGGTCGGATACGCAGTATTTT. Amino acids: CASSFLGSDTQYF. The rearrangement uses TRBV11-3 and TRBJ2-3; D remains ambiguous. With 3 bases removed from V and 6 bases from J, the gap between germline ends came to 10 bases. The CDR3 loop spans 13 amino acids. Germline V gives CDR1 SGHNT, CDR2 YENEEA.

CDR3 region: CATSDYRTEQFF. CDR3 nucleotides: TGTGCCACCAGTGATTACAGGACAGAGCAGTTCTTC. The chain couples TRBV24-1 to TRBJ2-1, with D possibly matching TRBD1 (5 bases). V lost 2 bases, J lost 10 bases, and 8 bases lay in between. Germline V lookup: CDR1 KGHDR, CDR2 SFDVKD. The length of the CDR3 is 12 residues.

V is TRBV7-3 and J is TRBJ1-6; a possible D gene is TRBD1 (5 bases). The V end was cut by 3 bases, the J end by 10 bases, with 13 bases between. This CDR3 comprises 14 residues. Germline V gives CDR1 SGHTA, CDR2 FQGTGA. CDR3 amino acids: CASSLGFKGSPLHF. CDR3 DNA sequence: TGTGCCAGCAGCTTGGGCTTTAAGGGGTCACCCCTCCACTTT. Full variable domain (rest looked up from reference TRBV7-3 and TRBJ1-6): GAGVSQTPSNKVTEKGKYVELRCDPISGHTALYWYRQSLGQGPEFLIYFQGTGAADDSGLPNDRFFAVRPEGSVSTLKIQRTERGDSAVYLCASSLGFKGSPLHFGNGTRLTVT.

J is TRBJ2-7 and V is TRBV6-5; 8 positions match TRBD1. Germline values: CDR1 MNHEY, CDR2 SVGAGI. The junction had 7 bases not matched to a gene; V was cut back by 4 bases and J by 5 bases. The CDR3 extends over 14 amino acids. The CDR3 protein is CASSFDRGPNEQYF. In DNA, the CDR3 is TGTGCCAGCAGTTTCGACAGGGGTCCAAACGAGCAGTACTTC.

The CDR3: CASSPPQGGTEAFF. CDR3 nucleotide sequence: TGTGCCAGCTCACCACCGCAGGGGGGAACTGAAGCTTTCTTT. The chain has TRBV18 and TRBJ1-1; the match to TRBD1 covers 7 bases. This CDR3 spans 14 amino acids. J gave up 5 bases and V 0 bases, and 3 bases lay outside the gene matches. Germline V lookup: CDR1 KGHSH, CDR2 LQKENI.

CDR3 coding DNA: TGTGCCAGCAGCTTGGGGGTTTCCTACGAGCAGTACTTC. This codes for CASSLGVSYEQYF. The J gene is TRBJ2-7, the V gene TRBV5-8; D not certain. The CDR3 has 13 amino acids. V was shortened by 0 bases and J by 1 base, with 5 bases between the two germline ends. The V gene's germline CDR1 is SGHTS and CDR2 YDEGEE.

The chain carries TRBV5-1 and TRBJ1-1; 10 bases fit TRBD1. The ends lost 7 bases at V and 8 bases at J; junction bases unmatched: 17. CDR3 length equals 16 residues. The germline V gene encodes CDR1 SGHRS and CDR2 YFSETQ. For the CDR3, the DNA is TGCGCCAGCCGGGCCCGGGACAGGGGATTTATAGCGGAAGCTTTCTTT. Translated, it gives CASRARDRGFIAEAFF. The entire variable domain, with the rest obtained from reference TRBV5-1 and TRBJ1-1, is as follows: KAGVTQTPRYLIKTRGQQVTLSCSPISGHRSVSWYQQTPGQGLQFLFEYFSETQRNKGNFPGRFSGRQFSNSRSEMNVSTLELGDSALYLCASRARDRGFIAEAFFGQGTRLTVV.